Presented here are 18 T cell receptor beta chains from one specimen sequenced in a study of response to subunit inactivated influenza vaccine. TCRdb reanalysed the RT-PCR reads using MiXCR and keeps one entry per CDR3 protein. The sample has roughly 570,000 distinct CDR3 sequences; 13% are singletons. The material was PBMCs from blood, obtained roughly 47 days after vaccination. The receptors stem from a man aged 45-65 years who received an inactivated influenza vaccine.

The J gene is TRBJ2-1, the V gene TRBV10-3; 10 bases are a match to TRBD2. V lost 4 bases, J lost 8 bases, and 11 bases stayed unmatched. The V gene's germline CDR1 is ENHRY and CDR2 SYGVKD. The CDR3 covers 16 residues. CDR3 sequence reads: CAISGVAGGEGDEQFF. The DNA for the CDR3 is TGTGCCATCAGTGGGGTAGCGGGAGGTGAAGGCGATGAGCAGTTCTTC.

This clonotype was counted a few times. The chain joins TRBV12-3 or TRBV12-4 to TRBJ1-6; 9 nucleotides line up with TRBD1. CDR3 length: 14 amino acids. Trimming at V came to 6 bases and at J to 7 bases, leaving 4 bases not matched to a gene. The CDR3 nucleotides read TGTGCCAGCAGAGTAGGACAGGGGAATTCACCCCTCCACTTT. This translates into CASRVGQGNSPLHF.

The chain couples TRBV7-6 to TRBJ2-1; D tentatively fits TRBD1 or TRBD2 (5 bases each). With 4 bases removed from V and 8 bases from J, the gap between germline ends came to 21 bases. Germline V gene lookup returns CDR1 SGHVS and CDR2 FNYEAQ. The CDR3 has 16 residues. For the CDR3, the DNA is TGTGCCAGCAGCTCTGAGACTACTCCGAAAGGGGATGAGCAGTTCTTC. This translates into CASSSETTPKGDEQFF. The full variable domain, with the rest looked up from reference TRBV7-6 and TRBJ2-1, is GAGVSQSPRYKVTKRGQDVALRCDPISGHVSLYWYRQALGQGPEFLTYFNYEAQQDKSGLPNDRFSAERPEGSISTLTIQRTEQRDSAMYRCASSSETTPKGDEQFFGPGTRLTVL.

This clonotype was observed a few times. The chain joins TRBV5-1 to TRBJ2-2, with D perhaps matching TRBD1 or TRBD2 (5 bases each). The CDR3 spans 14 residues. With 4 bases removed from V and 5 bases from J, the gap between germline ends came to 12 bases. Germline V lookup: CDR1 SGHRS, CDR2 YFSETQ. CDR3 bases: TGCGCCAGCAGCCCCTCTTGGGGGACCGGGGAGCTGTTTTTT. As protein: CASSPSWGTGELFF. The entire variable domain, with the rest obtained from reference TRBV5-1 and TRBJ2-2, is as follows: KAGVTQTPRYLIKTRGQQVTLSCSPISGHRSVSWYQQTPGQGLQFLFEYFSETQRNKGNFPGRFSGRQFSNSRSEMNVSTLELGDSALYLCASSPSWGTGELFFGEGSRLTVL.

This clonotype was observed a handful of times. One end of the junction fails to match germline, which may point to a read error. V and J are TRBV20-1 and TRBJ2-3; TRBD2 is a possible D gene (5 bases). This CDR3 is 8 amino acids long. Germline CDR1 is DFQATT and CDR2 is SNEGSKA (reference sequence). This chain's CDR3 is CSAPGNLF. CDR3 nucleotides: TGCAGTGCTCCCGGGAACCTTTTT.

This clonotype was counted only a few times. This rearrangement joins TRBV12-3 or TRBV12-4 to TRBJ1-2; D ambiguous. V was shortened by 4 bases and J by 0 bases, with 18 bases between the two germline ends. This CDR3 spans 17 amino acids. CDR3 sequence (DNA): TGTGCCAGCAGTTCCGACAAAAGCCAACGGCCTAACTATGGCTACACCTTC. Translation gives CASSSDKSQRPNYGYTF.

Only a few counts were recorded for this clonotype. V and J are TRBV10-3 and TRBJ2-3; weak D call: TRBD2 (6 bases). Germline loops: CDR1 ENHRY, CDR2 SYGVKD. The CDR3 contains 16 residues. Trimming removed 6 bases at V and 0 bases at J, with 16 bases between. The CDR3 protein is CAIRTSARGSTDTQYF. Here the CDR3 DNA reads TGTGCCATCAGGACGAGCGCGCGGGGAAGCACAGATACGCAGTATTTT.

This clonotype has ten or more counts. The CDR3 protein is CASSSDWGTEQYF. The CDR3 DNA reads as TGTGCCAGCAGCTCCGATTGGGGGACGGAGCAGTACTTC. The rearrangement uses TRBV6-1 and TRBJ2-7; D is possibly TRBD1 or TRBD2 (5 bases each). Trimming took 6 bases from V and 7 from J, leaving 16 bases between them. This CDR3 has 13 residues. Germline values: CDR1 MNHNS, CDR2 SASEGT.

This clonotype has at least ten counts. The gene calls are TRBV5-1 and TRBJ2-7; tentative D call: TRBD1 (5 bases). V was shortened by 0 bases and J by 2 bases, with 12 bases between the two germline ends. Germline V gene data show CDR1 as SGHRS and CDR2 as YFSETQ. CDR3 length equals 15 residues. The CDR3, as DNA: TGCGCCAGCAGCTTGGACAGGCCCTTTACCTACGAGCAGTACTTC. Encoded protein: CASSLDRPFTYEQYF.

This clonotype was seen only once. One base away lies a much larger clone, so this may be a sequencing read error. CDR3 coding DNA: TGTGCCAGCGGTTTAACCAGGTGGAAAGGCTACACCTTC. Amino acids: CASGLTRWKGYTF. The chain employs TRBV12-3 or TRBV12-4 and TRBJ1-2; no clear D. The CDR3 extends over 13 amino acids.

The chain carries TRBV20-1 and TRBJ2-3; a weak D match, TRBD2 (7 bases). This CDR3 comprises 13 residues. Trimming cost V 3 bases and J 4 bases, with 11 bases left between them. CDR1 and CDR2 (germline): DFQATT, SNEGSKA (reference sequence). CDR3: CSASGGLPDTQYF. The CDR3 bases are TGCAGTGCTAGCGGGGGGCTCCCAGATACGCAGTATTTT.

This chain's CDR3 is CASSLAFGGPNEQFF. In nucleotides, the CDR3 is TGTGCCAGCAGCTTAGCGTTCGGGGGCCCCAATGAGCAGTTCTTC. V gene TRBV7-2 combines with J gene TRBJ2-1; D is perhaps TRBD1 or TRBD2 (6 bases each). V was pared by 0 bases and J by 6 bases, with 12 bases between. This CDR3 has 15 amino acids. CDR1 is SGHTA, CDR2 FQGNSA, per germline.

Ten or more counts support this clonotype. The CDR3 here is CSARDAGLANYGYTF. The CDR3, as DNA: TGCAGTGCTAGAGATGCAGGATTAGCTAACTATGGCTACACCTTC. The rearrangement uses TRBV20-1 and TRBJ1-2; no definite D call. CDR3 length: 15 residues. The germline V gene encodes CDR1 DFQATT and CDR2 SNEGSKA (reference sequence). With 0 bases removed from V and 0 bases from J, the gap between germline ends came to 11 bases.

This clonotype has only a few counts. The chain links TRBV29-1 to TRBJ2-7; D might be TRBD1 (6 bases). Germline CDR1 and CDR2: SQVTM and ANQGSEA. Trimming pared 4 bases from V and 4 bases from J, leaving 11 bases between. This CDR3 is built from 12 residues. The CDR3 loop is CSVASQGYEQYF. CDR3 in DNA: TGCAGCGTTGCCTCACAGGGATACGAGCAGTACTTC.

This clonotype came up a few times. The J gene is TRBJ2-7, the V gene TRBV7-2; TRBD1 matches 7 bases. Losses at the gene ends were 10 bases for V and 4 bases for J; bases not matched to a gene: 10. CDR1 SGHTA and CDR2 FQGNSA come from the germline V gene. The CDR3 length is 13 residues. This CDR3 is CATSGDRFYEQYF. Written as DNA, the CDR3 is TGTGCCACCTCCGGGGACAGATTTTACGAGCAGTACTTC.

In its sample, this clonotype was seen a few times. The chain combines TRBV29-1 with TRBJ1-1; 9 bases agree with TRBD1. The germline V gene has CDR1 SQVTM and CDR2 ANQGSEA. There are 12 residues in the CDR3. With V trimmed by 7 bases and J by 4 bases, 4 bases remained unmatched. The CDR3 nucleotides are TGCAGCGGGGGGACAGGGCTCACTGAAGCTTTCTTT. Its protein product is CSGGTGLTEAFF.

This clonotype occurred a few times. The chain combines TRBV12-3 or TRBV12-4 with TRBJ1-1, with 9 bases identical to TRBD1. The CDR3 extends over 14 amino acids. The V and J ends lost 7 bases and 7 bases, in that order; junction bases with no gene match: 10. The CDR3 DNA sequence: TGTGCCAGCACCCCCGACAGGGGGTTTGGTGAAGCTTTCTTT. Translated, it gives CASTPDRGFGEAFF.

The J gene is TRBJ1-1, the V gene TRBV7-2, with unresolved D. Germline-derived CDR1 and CDR2 are SGHTA and FQGNSA. The V gene lost 6 bases and the J gene lost 1 base, with 18 bases spanning the gap. This CDR3 has 16 amino acids. CDR3 sequence: CASSPRSGGWNTEAFF. The CDR3 nucleotides are TGTGCCAGCAGTCCCCGGTCCGGAGGCTGGAACACTGAAGCTTTCTTT.